This entry lists 17 T cell receptor beta chains sequenced from one sample in a study of CD8 T cells in ankylosing spondylitis. Study results and limitations: Blood from ankylosing spondylitis patients appeared to carry a characteristic roughly eight-variant TCR beta motif.

MiXCR, run by TCRdb on the 5' RACE reads, gives a single entry per CDR3 protein. The sample carries around 770,000 distinct CDR3 sequences, 12% recorded once. The antigens of these receptors remain unknown. Sequencing was done on a sample of blood, either unsorted or a sorted T cell fraction (not recorded which). The receptor set was obtained from a male donor with ankylosing spondylitis.

The chain couples TRBV9 to TRBJ1-2; possibly TRBD1 for D (6 bases). Per germline, CDR1 SGDLS and CDR2 YYNGEE. The CDR3 sequence is 16 residues long. Trimming cost V 0 bases and J 1 base, with 13 bases left between them. Here the CDR3 reads CASSVDIGQHNYGYTF. Here the CDR3 DNA reads TGTGCCAGCAGCGTAGATATAGGACAGCATAACTATGGCTACACCTTC.

This rearrangement joins TRBV20-1 to TRBJ2-7; perhaps TRBD2 as D (6 bases). Germline V CDR1 and CDR2: DFQATT, SNEGSKA (reference sequence). The CDR3 has 15 amino acids. The V gene lost 2 bases and the J gene lost 2 bases, with 16 bases spanning the gap. In nucleotides, the CDR3 is TGCAGTGCTAGAAAGTCTGGGACTGGAACCTACGAGCAGTACTTC. Encoded protein: CSARKSGTGTYEQYF.

Only a few counts were recorded for this clonotype. The chain has TRBV3-1 and TRBJ2-7; no firm D call. Germline V gives CDR1 LGHDT, CDR2 YNNKEL (reference sequence). Trimming stripped 0 bases from V and 2 bases from J, with 8 bases between. This CDR3 has 14 amino acids. CDR3 protein: CASSQEKFPYEQYF. The DNA for the CDR3 is TGTGCCAGCAGCCAAGAGAAGTTTCCCTACGAGCAGTACTTC.

This clonotype was recorded at least ten times. V and J are TRBV12-3 or TRBV12-4 and TRBJ1-2, with D perhaps matching TRBD1 (6 bases). The CDR3 length is 12 residues. The ends were cut back, 5 bases at V and 7 bases at J, with 11 bases in the middle. The CDR3 loop reads CASSLSGAGYTF. CDR3 DNA: TGTGCCAGCAGTCTATCAGGGGCTGGCTACACCTTC.

This clonotype was recorded at least ten times. The chain is built from TRBV11-2 and TRBJ1-3; maybe TRBD1 (5 bases). V was shortened by 2 bases and J by 2 bases, with 10 bases between the two germline ends. Germline assignment: CDR1 SGHAT and CDR2 FQNNGV. The CDR3 sequence is 15 residues long. The CDR3 sequence: CASSLWRGTGNTIYF. The CDR3 coding sequence is TGTGCCAGCAGCTTATGGCGGGGGACTGGAAACACCATATATTTT. Using reference TRBV11-2 and TRBJ1-3 for the parts outside the CDR3, the full variable domain is EAGVAQSPRYKIIEKRQSVAFWCNPISGHATLYWYQQILGQGPKLLIQFQNNGVVDDSQLPKDRFSAERLKGVDSTLKIQPAKLEDSAVYLCASSLWRGTGNTIYFGEGSWLTVV.

The chain uses TRBV4-3 and TRBJ2-7, with D possibly being TRBD2 (6 bases). This CDR3 region has 16 residues. The germline V gene encodes CDR1 LGHNA and CDR2 YSLEER. V was trimmed by 0 bases and J by 4 bases, leaving 16 bases between them. The CDR3 bases are TGCGCCAGCAGCCAAGATAGTCGGGACTCAACGTACGAGCAGTACTTC. This sequence encodes CASSQDSRDSTYEQYF.

The sample holds a few counts of this clonotype. This rearrangement joins TRBV4-3 to TRBJ2-3; D ambiguous. The CDR3 runs to 15 residues. With 0 bases removed from V and 3 bases from J, the gap between germline ends came to 10 bases. CDR1 is LGHNA, CDR2 YSLEER, per germline. CDR3: CASSQESLGTDTQYF. CDR3 DNA: TGCGCCAGCAGCCAAGAAAGTCTAGGAACAGATACGCAGTATTTT.

The genes are TRBV24-1 and TRBJ2-3; 8 positions match TRBD1. Germline V lookup: CDR1 KGHDR, CDR2 SFDVKD. V trimming: 5 bases; J trimming: 10 bases; junction bases outside the gene matches: 7. The CDR3 totals 13 residues. CDR3 region: CATSGLPGQAQYF. Here the CDR3 DNA reads TGTGCCACCAGTGGTCTTCCGGGACAGGCGCAGTATTTT.

This clonotype appeared many times. The V gene is TRBV12-3 or TRBV12-4, the J gene TRBJ1-2; no definite D call. V was clipped by 3 bases and J by 4 bases, with 6 bases between them. The CDR3 is 12 residues long. This CDR3 is CASSLETYGYTF. DNA for the CDR3: TGTGCCAGCAGTTTGGAGACCTATGGCTACACCTTC.

This clonotype was observed a few times. This sequence joins TRBV20-1 and TRBJ2-5; 12 bases are a match to TRBD2. The CDR3 sequence is 15 residues long. In germline, CDR1 is DFQATT, CDR2 SNEGSKA (reference sequence). J was trimmed by 4 bases and V by 3 bases; bases with no gene match: 6. The DNA of the CDR3 is TGCAGTGCTAGCGCCCTACTAGCGGGAGGAGAGACCCAGTACTTC. Residues: CSASALLAGGETQYF.

About this clonotype itself: The junction and the germline gene differ at one end; a read error may be behind it. The CDR3 nucleotides are TGTGCCCGCAGTTCCAGGGTATTGAACACTGAAGCTTTCTTT. Translation: CARSSRVLNTEAFF. The V gene is TRBV6-2 or TRBV6-3, the J gene TRBJ1-1; tentatively, D is TRBD1 (5 bases). The V gene's germline CDR1 is MNHEY and CDR2 SVGEGT. This CDR3 spans 14 amino acids.

This clonotype appeared many times. The rearrangement links TRBV5-1 to TRBJ1-1; weak D call: TRBD1 (5 bases). This CDR3 has 15 amino acids. Germline values: CDR1 SGHRS, CDR2 YFSETQ. V lost 0 bases to trimming and J lost 4 bases, with 13 bases between them. As DNA, the CDR3 is TGCGCCAGCAGCTTGGCGGCAGGGATGGGCACTGAAGCTTTCTTT. Its protein product is CASSLAAGMGTEAFF.

This clonotype was observed many times. The chain has TRBV10-3 and TRBJ2-1; D may be TRBD1 (6 bases). CDR1 and CDR2 from the germline V gene are ENHRY and SYGVKD. This CDR3 comprises 13 residues. V lost 6 bases to trimming and J lost 10 bases, with 16 bases between them. CDR3 loop: CAISVQGRGEQFF. The CDR3 DNA is TGTGCCATCAGCGTACAGGGTCGAGGCGAGCAGTTCTTC.

This clonotype was recorded a few times. The chain carries TRBV20-1 and TRBJ2-7; possibly TRBD1 or TRBD2 for D (5 bases each). The V end lost 6 bases, the J end lost 3 bases, and 24 bases lay between the germline ends. The CDR3 is 16 residues long. Germline CDR1 is DFQATT and CDR2 is SNEGSKA (reference sequence). The DNA for the CDR3 is TGCAGTGCAACCACCGGGACCAATTTAGCCCTCTACGAGCAGTACTTC. Its protein is CSATTGTNLALYEQYF.

This clonotype was recorded a few times. This sequence joins TRBV2 and TRBJ2-3; D tentatively reads TRBD1 or TRBD2 (5 bases each). The V end lost 2 bases, the J end lost 8 bases, and 11 bases lay between the germline ends. Looked up from germline, CDR1 is SNHLY and CDR2 is FYNNEI. CDR3 length equals 13 residues. CDR3 nucleotides: TGTGCCAGCAGTGAACGGGACCTGGGTACGCAGTATTTT. Its protein is CASSERDLGTQYF.

This clonotype was counted only a few times. The chain joins TRBV20-1 to TRBJ1-1, with TRBD1 identical over 8 bases. The CDR3 has 13 residues. The germline V gene encodes CDR1 DFQATT and CDR2 SNEGSKA (reference sequence). J lost 5 bases, V lost 2 bases, and 4 bases had no gene match. For the CDR3, the DNA is TGCAGTGCTAGATCCTGGACAGGGACTGAAGCTTTCTTT. Amino acid sequence: CSARSWTGTEAFF.

The J gene is TRBJ2-7, the V gene TRBV12-2. TRBV12-2 counts as a pseudogene. This CDR3 is built from 13 residues. CDR3 loop: CASRLVGPYEQYF. CDR3 nucleotide sequence: TGTGCAAGTCGCTTAGTCGGCCCCTACGAGCAGTACTTC.